One and the same sample provided the 24 T cell receptor beta chains below, sequenced in a study of shared clonotypes between healthy human individuals. In the naive CD8 group, cells lacked CD45RO and were positively selected for CCR7, so terminally differentiated effector memory CD45RA+ cells were left out. The method was immunoSEQ multiplex PCR; TCRdb's version includes in-frame clones alone and lacks a portion of them. The data show millions of clones, just under 95% seen once. Material: naive CD8+ T cells sorted from blood. The source of these receptors is a man aged 18 to 29 in good health.

This clone was counted once. V and J are TRBV7-6 and TRBJ1-1; D ambiguous. V lost 1 base and J 1 base, leaving 10 bases between the germline ends. This CDR3 is built from 15 residues. The germline CDR1 and CDR2 sequences are SGHVS and FNYEAQ. The CDR3 sequence is CASSLVPDGNTEAFF. DNA for the CDR3: TGTGCCAGCAGCTTAGTTCCGGACGGGAACACTGAAGCTTTCTTT.

The chain carries TRBV28 and TRBJ2-2; D is uncertain. The CDR3 length is 13 residues. CDR1 is MDHEN and CDR2 is SYDVKM in the germline V gene. Trimming cost V 6 bases and J 1 base, with 6 bases left between them. In nucleotides, the CDR3 is TGTGCCAGCAGCCTGGTGAACACCGGGGAGCTGTTTTTT. Translation: CASSLVNTGELFF.

This clone was seen a single time. The chain couples TRBV6-5 to TRBJ1-2; D perhaps matches TRBD1 (6 bases). The V gene's germline CDR1 is MNHEY and CDR2 SVGAGI. This CDR3 has 14 amino acids. Trimming left V 5 bases short and J 8 bases short, with 18 bases between. The chain's CDR3 is CASSSPGQGEGYTF. CDR3 nucleotides: TGTGCCAGCAGTAGTCCGGGACAAGGGGAAGGCTACACCTTC.

In DNA form, the CDR3 reads TGTGCCAGCAGTCAAGGACAGGGGGCGTACGACGAGCAGTACTTC. Protein: CASSQGQGAYDEQYF. The rearrangement uses TRBV27 and TRBJ2-7; the match to TRBD1 covers 11 bases. V trimming: 5 bases; J trimming: 5 bases; junction bases outside the gene matches: 8. Germline V CDR1 and CDR2: MNHEY, SMNVEV (reference sequence). The CDR3 runs to 15 residues.

This clone has a single count. The gene calls are TRBV13 and TRBJ2-1; perhaps TRBD2 as D (7 bases). V dropped 4 bases and J dropped 8 bases, with 24 bases sitting between them. The CDR3 contains 17 residues. Germline V gives CDR1 PRHDT, CDR2 FYEKMQ (reference sequence). CDR3 sequence reads: CASSSPTGRAGSDEQFF. DNA for the CDR3: TGTGCCAGCAGCTCCCCCACAGGGAGGGCCGGAAGTGATGAGCAGTTCTTC.

This clone showed up just once. V and J are TRBV5-1 and TRBJ2-1, with TRBD1 identical over 9 bases. Germline assignment: CDR1 SGHRS and CDR2 YFSETQ. CDR3 length: 15 amino acids. The V and J ends lost 0 bases and 3 bases, in that order; junction bases with no gene match: 1. The chain's CDR3 is CASSLVGQGYNEQFF. The CDR3 DNA is TGCGCCAGCAGCTTGGTGGGACAGGGCTACAATGAGCAGTTCTTC.

The chain couples TRBV5-1 to TRBJ2-3, with 11 nucleotides matching TRBD2. Germline trimming cut 8 bases from V and 6 bases from J; bases unmatched to any gene: 8. The CDR3 totals 14 residues. In germline, CDR1 is SGHRS, CDR2 YFSETQ. The CDR3 spells CASARIAGGDTQYF. In nucleotides, the CDR3 is TGCGCCAGTGCCCGGATAGCGGGAGGGGATACGCAGTATTTT. The whole variable domain, remainder taken from reference TRBV5-1 and TRBJ2-3, is KAGVTQTPRYLIKTRGQQVTLSCSPISGHRSVSWYQQTPGQGLQFLFEYFSETQRNKGNFPGRFSGRQFSNSRSEMNVSTLELGDSALYLCASARIAGGDTQYFGPGTRLTVL.

J is TRBJ2-3 and V is TRBV2, with TRBD2 matching over 11 bases. Germline-derived CDR1 and CDR2 are SNHLY and FYNNEI. The CDR3 is 17 amino acids. V was clipped by 6 bases and J by 5 bases; unmatched bases: 13. Here the CDR3 DNA reads TGTGCCAGCAGCCCATTGGTAGCGGGGGGGTTGGAAGATACGCAGTATTTT. This gives the protein CASSPLVAGGLEDTQYF.

The gene calls are TRBV6-1 and TRBJ2-7, with unresolved D. Germline lookup yields CDR1 MNHNS and CDR2 SASEGT. Trimming pared 1 base from V and 0 bases from J, leaving 10 bases between. The CDR3 has 15 amino acids. This chain's CDR3 is CASSEGLDHSYEQYF. DNA of the CDR3: TGTGCCAGCAGTGAAGGGCTGGACCACTCCTACGAGCAGTACTTC.

The genes are TRBV11-3 and TRBJ2-3; the D gene is possibly TRBD2 (6 bases). Germline V CDR1 and CDR2: SGHNT, YENEEA. The CDR3 loop spans 17 amino acids. Between the trimmed V and J ends, which lost 0 bases and 2 bases, there was a span of 15 bases. CDR3 in amino acids: CASSLEFGGSYTDTQYF. CDR3 coding DNA: TGTGCCAGCAGCTTAGAATTTGGGGGGAGCTACACAGATACGCAGTATTTT.

J is TRBJ1-1 and V is TRBV6-5, with D possibly being TRBD1 (5 bases). V gave up 5 bases and J gave up 6 bases, with 16 bases separating them. The CDR3 sequence is 14 residues long. Germline assignment: CDR1 MNHEY and CDR2 SVGAGI. CDR3 loop: CASSRPGGYPEAFF. The CDR3, as DNA: TGTGCCAGCAGTCGACCGGGGGGTTACCCTGAAGCTTTCTTT.

This rearrangement joins TRBV28 to TRBJ1-2; no firm D call. Germline CDR1 and CDR2: MDHEN and SYDVKM. The CDR3 extends over 15 amino acids. V lost 5 bases and J 0 bases, leaving 13 bases between the germline ends. The CDR3 nucleotides are TGTGCCAGCAGTCTCCGGGGAGTCCCTAACTATGGCTACACCTTC. This sequence encodes CASSLRGVPNYGYTF.

The rearrangement joins TRBV7-6 to TRBJ2-3; 11 nucleotides line up with TRBD2. V lost 5 bases to trimming and J lost 5 bases; unmatched junction nucleotides: 9. The CDR3 is 16 residues long. The germline V gene has CDR1 SGHVS and CDR2 FNYEAQ. The CDR3 protein is CASSIFSGGAEDTQYF. The CDR3 DNA is TGTGCCAGCAGCATCTTTAGCGGGGGGGCCGAAGATACGCAGTATTTT.

As for this clone: The same CDR3 can be traced to other DNA sequences in this sample. The rearrangement links TRBV27 to TRBJ2-2; the D gene is possibly TRBD1 (6 bases). Per the germline V gene, CDR1 is MNHEY and CDR2 is SMNVEV (reference sequence). Trimming pared 4 bases from V and 3 bases from J, leaving 9 bases between. The CDR3 consists of 14 residues. The CDR3 loop reads CASSWDTYTGELFF. The DNA of the CDR3 is TGTGCCAGCAGTTGGGACACCTACACCGGGGAGCTGTTTTTT.

There are a few counts of this clone. At the DNA level, this CDR3 is encoded by other sequences in the same sample as well. The chain recombines TRBV30 with TRBJ1-1, with D perhaps matching TRBD1 (5 bases). The CDR3 spans 13 residues. Trimming shortened V by 0 bases and J by 5 bases, and 10 bases separated the two germline ends. The germline gives CDR1 GTSNPN, CDR2 SVGIG (reference sequence). CDR3: CAWSVRGGTEAFF. CDR3 bases: TGTGCCTGGAGTGTGAGGGGCGGAACTGAAGCTTTCTTT.

This chain links TRBV19 with TRBJ2-7; D perhaps matches TRBD2 (6 bases). Trimming took 5 bases from V and 0 from J, leaving 8 bases between them. Looked up from germline, CDR1 is LNHDA and CDR2 is SQIVND (reference sequence). The CDR3 spans 13 residues. CDR3 residues: CASSHGSSYEQYF. The CDR3 DNA sequence: TGTGCCAGTAGTCACGGGAGCTCCTACGAGCAGTACTTC. Supplemented by reference TRBV19 and TRBJ2-7, the full variable domain reads DGGITQSPKYLFRKEGQNVTLSCEQNLNHDAMYWYRQDPGQGLRLIYYSQIVNDFQKGDIAEGYSVSREKKESFPLTVTSAQKNPTAFYLCASSHGSSYEQYFGPGTRLTVT.

This rearrangement joins TRBV28 to TRBJ1-2; TRBD1 matches 7 bases. Germline V gene lookup returns CDR1 MDHEN and CDR2 SYDVKM. V dropped 3 bases and J dropped 4; count of bases not matched to a gene: 8. The CDR3 is 15 residues long. The CDR3 loop reads CASSFGTDSSYGYTF. The CDR3 DNA reads TGTGCCAGCAGTTTCGGGACAGACTCGAGCTATGGCTACACCTTC.

The V gene is TRBV7-2, the J gene TRBJ2-1; a possible D gene is TRBD2 (5 bases). The CDR3 totals 16 residues. Germline V gene data show CDR1 as SGHTA and CDR2 as FQGNSA. Trimming pared 5 bases from V and 4 bases from J, leaving 18 bases between. In DNA form, the CDR3 reads TGTGCCAGCAGCCCCCGGGTTGTGCGAGGGTACAATGAGCAGTTCTTC. This gives the protein CASSPRVVRGYNEQFF.

This chain joins TRBV28 and TRBJ1-1, with a possible D match to TRBD1 (5 bases). Germline loops: CDR1 MDHEN, CDR2 SYDVKM. V was clipped by 3 bases and J by 4 bases, with 9 bases between them. The CDR3 runs 13 residues. The DNA of the CDR3 is TGTGCCAGCAGTTTGGGGGAGACCACTGAAGCTTTCTTT. Translating it yields CASSLGETTEAFF.

This chain connects TRBV4-1 to TRBJ1-1; a possible D gene is TRBD1 (5 bases). The V end was cut by 3 bases, the J end by 1 base, with 12 bases between. The CDR3 spans 15 residues. Germline CDR1 is MGHRA and CDR2 is YSYEKL. The CDR3 region is CASSHAVGGNTEAFF. In DNA form, the CDR3 reads TGCGCCAGCAGCCATGCCGTTGGGGGGAACACTGAAGCTTTCTTT.

The chain links TRBV4-3 to TRBJ2-1, with D perhaps TRBD1 (6 bases). Germline CDR1 LGHNA, CDR2 YSLEER. The CDR3 is 15 residues long. Deletions cut 6 bases from V and 8 bases from J, with 20 bases between. The CDR3 region is CASRRAETGGDEQFF. CDR3 nucleotide sequence: TGCGCCAGCAGACGAGCGGAGACAGGTGGGGATGAGCAGTTCTTC.

The chain couples TRBV4-1 to TRBJ2-7, with 9 bases matching TRBD2. Germline V gene data show CDR1 as MGHRA and CDR2 as YSYEKL. Trimming cost V 1 base and J 3 bases; bases outside gene matches: 13. This CDR3 has 18 residues. CDR3 DNA: TGCGCCAGCAGCCAAGCACAGGGTGGCGGGAGGGCCCTCTACGAGCAGTACTTC. Translation gives CASSQAQGGGRALYEQYF.

This rearrangement joins TRBV10-3 to TRBJ2-7; the D gene is possibly TRBD2 (5 bases). V shed 4 bases and J shed 3 bases, with 13 bases lying between them. Germline CDR1 ENHRY, CDR2 SYGVKD. The CDR3 extends over 14 amino acids. DNA of the CDR3: TGTGCCATCAGTGTTTCGGGATCGGGCTACGAGCAGTACTTC. Amino acids: CAISVSGSGYEQYF.

This chain links TRBV4-3 with TRBJ2-3; D is ambiguous. The CDR3 has 17 residues. CDR1 is LGHNA, CDR2 YSLEER, per germline. The V and J ends lost 0 bases and 0 bases respectively, with 13 bases between them. The CDR3 loop reads CASSQDWLPPSTDTQYF. DNA of the CDR3: TGCGCCAGCAGCCAAGATTGGCTACCGCCTAGCACAGATACGCAGTATTTT.